This T cell receptor beta chain is drawn from a study of blood T cell repertoires in COVID-19. Overall study: Italy, Spain and the United States were the sources of the convalescent and acute COVID-19 samples.

Sequenced by immunoSEQ multiplex PCR; TCRdb stores in-frame clones only, minus some. The top ten clones hold approximately 6.1% of a sample with 200,000 to 250,000 clones, just over 85% of them seen once. The sequence came from an elderly man with acute or convalescent COVID-19. Sequencing input: peripheral blood.

The CDR3: CASSLGGSVYGYTF. The CDR3 nucleotides read TGTGCCAGCAGCTTAGGCGGGTCAGTCTATGGCTACACCTTC. J is TRBJ1-2 and V is TRBV11-3; unclear D gene. The CDR3 spans 14 residues. Per germline, CDR1 SGHNT and CDR2 YENEEA. With 1 base removed from V and 4 bases from J, the gap between germline ends came to 10 bases.